The 8 T cell receptor beta chains listed next were all sequenced from one sample in a study of CD8+CD57+ T cells in acquired aplastic anemia. Flow cytometry had shown expanded CD8+CD57+ cells in the patients chosen for sequencing. For CDR3 and TCR beta VDJ profiling, genomic DNA was the template used. TCRdb re-derived calls from the reads in MiXCR, one entry per CDR3 protein. The sample has over 150,000 distinct CDR3 sequences, roughly 54% seen once. The specimen sequenced was sorted CD4+, CD8+, or CD8+CD57+ T cells (not recorded which) from PBMCs. The receptors were sampled from a human donor with aplastic anemia.

V is TRBV6-4 and J is TRBJ1-1; D uncertain. The germline gives CDR1 MRHNA, CDR2 SNTAGT. V was pared by 5 bases and J by 0 bases, with 7 bases between. The CDR3 is 13 residues long. CDR3 sequence (DNA): TGTGCCAGCAGTAACGCCCTGAACACTGAAGCTTTCTTT. Its protein product is CASSNALNTEAFF.

The chain combines TRBV19 with TRBJ2-6; D is ambiguous. The V gene lost 8 bases and the J gene lost 3 bases, with 8 bases spanning the gap. CDR1 and CDR2 from the germline V gene are LNHDA and SQIVND (reference sequence). This CDR3 has 13 residues. CDR3 protein: CASSSRGANVLTF. DNA of the CDR3: TGTGCCAGTTCCAGTCGTGGGGCCAACGTCCTGACTTTC.

The rearrangement uses TRBV24-1 and TRBJ2-3, with 9 nucleotides matching TRBD1. Germline trimming cut 9 bases from V and 4 bases from J; bases unmatched to any gene: 10. CDR1 is KGHDR, CDR2 SFDVKD, per germline. The CDR3 is 15 amino acids. CDR3 amino acids: CATAGTGNMADTQYF. The CDR3 nucleotides are TGTGCCACCGCCGGGACAGGGAATATGGCAGATACGCAGTATTTT.

This chain links TRBV7-2 with TRBJ1-1; maybe TRBD1 (5 bases). V gave up 5 bases and J gave up 6 bases, with 19 bases separating them. Germline CDR1 is SGHTA and CDR2 is FQGNSA. The CDR3 loop spans 15 amino acids. CDR3 amino acids: CASSTLGGSRAEAFF. Here the CDR3 DNA reads TGTGCCAGCAGCACCTTGGGGGGATCCCGGGCTGAAGCTTTCTTT.

The chain recombines TRBV24-1 with TRBJ2-5; maybe TRBD2 (6 bases). The CDR3 spans 15 residues. V was clipped by 4 bases and J by 0 bases, with 11 bases between them. CDR1 and CDR2 from the germline V gene are KGHDR and SFDVKD. CDR3 in amino acids: CATSETGADQETQYF. The CDR3, as DNA: TGTGCCACCAGTGAAACGGGAGCCGACCAAGAGACCCAGTACTTC.

As to this clonotype: A read error may produce the germline difference seen at one junction end. The chain is built from TRBV7-9 and TRBJ2-4; no clear D gene. The CDR3 has 15 residues. The V gene's germline CDR1 is SEHNR and CDR2 FQNEAQ (reference sequence). This chain's CDR3 is CASSLVMAVKNIQYF. For the CDR3, the DNA is TGCGCCAGCAGCTTAGTCATGGCGGTTAAAAACATTCAGTACTTC.

Turning to this clonotype: The junction departs from the called germline gene at one end, perhaps through a read error. This rearrangement joins TRBV7-2 to TRBJ2-2; 13 positions match TRBD2. CDR1 SGHTA and CDR2 FQGNSA come from the germline V gene. The CDR3 is 17 amino acids. The CDR3 nucleotides are TGCTGGGTTGCCAGCAGCTTAGCGCCAGGACTAGCGGGGGCCCTGTTTTTT. Encoded protein: CWVASSLAPGLAGALFF.

In this sample, this clonotype turned up once. The chain has TRBV2 and TRBJ2-5, with 8 bases matching TRBD2. CDR1 and CDR2 (germline): SNHLY, FYNNEI. This CDR3 is 20 amino acids long. The ends lost 3 bases at V and 0 bases at J; junction bases unmatched: 18. The CDR3 DNA reads as TGTGCCAGCAGTGATGCGCCGGGGGGGCTCGGGGGCCGTGACCAAGAGACCCAGTACTTC. Residues: CASSDAPGGLGGRDQETQYF.